This T cell receptor beta chain was recovered during a study of blood T cells in healthy people across ages. General observations from the study: Both higher diversity and more naive CD4+ cells marked long-lived donors when set against aged donors. Strongly correlated with naive T cell percentage was TCR beta diversity.

The extraction recovered at least 5.5 micrograms of total RNA per sample. In regard to this clonotype: Its antigen is still unknown.

This CDR3 spans 14 amino acids. With 7 bases clipped from V and 8 bases from J, the junction kept 13 bases outside the gene matches. Germline assignment: CDR1 SQVTM and CDR2 ANQGSEA. The use of a sample-barcoded 5' primer and a J-beta primer mix characterized a second PCR of 7 to 11 cycles. TCRdb recomputed calls from the 5' RACE reads with MiXCR, one row per CDR3 protein. The table lists about 1.5 million distinct CDR3 sequences, about 45% of them singletons. This chain links TRBV29-1 with TRBJ2-3; TRBD1 agrees at 9 bases. This receptor was identified in a woman aged 18-29 years in good health. The material sequenced was blood. This CDR3 reads CSAGTGSREGTQYF. The CDR3 DNA is TGCAGCGCCGGGACAGGGAGTAGAGAGGGTACGCAGTATTTT.